Each of the 11 T cell receptor beta chains below was sequenced from the same sample in a study of T cell responses to AZD1222 COVID-19 vaccine. Some clones are missing from TCRdb's copy, which holds only in-frame ones; the method was immunoSEQ multiplex PCR. The sample has about 160,000 clones, approximately 90% seen once. Sample: peripheral blood, taken on day 0 of MenACWY control vaccination. These receptors were obtained from an adult in good health.

The count of this clone is one. The chain couples TRBV5-1 to TRBJ2-1; D gene unclear. Germline V gene lookup returns CDR1 SGHRS and CDR2 YFSETQ. Trimming removed 0 bases at V and 9 bases at J, with 7 bases between. CDR3 length: 12 residues. In DNA form, the CDR3 reads TGCGCCAGCAGCTTGGAGGGTGGTGAGCAGTTCTTC. Translating gives CASSLEGGEQFF. Complete variable domain (other parts from reference TRBV5-1 and TRBJ2-1): KAGVTQTPRYLIKTRGQQVTLSCSPISGHRSVSWYQQTPGQGLQFLFEYFSETQRNKGNFPGRFSGRQFSNSRSEMNVSTLELGDSALYLCASSLEGGEQFFGPGTRLTVL.

This CDR3 is CASSLTGGDTQYF. The CDR3 bases are TGTGCCAGCAGTCTAACAGGGGGCGATACGCAGTATTTT. The chain couples TRBV12-3 or TRBV12-4 to TRBJ2-3, with 9 bases aligning to TRBD1. With V trimmed by 5 bases and J by 6 bases, 3 bases remained unmatched. The CDR3 extends over 13 amino acids.

The rearrangement uses TRBV3-1 (or the pseudogene TRBV3-2) and TRBJ2-7; D perhaps matches TRBD2 (7 bases). Germline V lookup: CDR1 LGHDT, CDR2 YNNKEL (reference sequence). There are 15 residues in the CDR3. The V end was cut by 4 bases, the J end by 2 bases, with 15 bases between. CDR3 nucleotides: TGTGCCAGCAGCCCCCAGGGGAGGGCCCCCTACGAGCAGTACTTC. It codes for CASSPQGRAPYEQYF.

The chain has TRBV3-1 (or the pseudogene TRBV3-2) and TRBJ2-2, with 8 nucleotides matching TRBD2. CDR1 is LGHDT and CDR2 is YNNKEL in the germline V gene (reference sequence). The CDR3 totals 17 residues. Trimming at V came to 5 bases and at J to 1 base, leaving 9 bases not matched to a gene. CDR3 sequence (DNA): TGTGCCAGCAGCGAATACGCCAGCGGGGGGAACACCGGGGAGCTGTTTTTT. As protein: CASSEYASGGNTGELFF.

This chain links TRBV29-1 with TRBJ2-6; 9 bases match TRBD1. Germline CDR1 is SQVTM and CDR2 is ANQGSEA. CDR3 length: 16 residues. V lost 6 bases, J lost 4 bases, and 10 bases stayed unmatched. In nucleotides, the CDR3 is TGCAGCGTAACCGGGACAGGGCCTTTAGGGGCCAACGTCCTGACTTTC. This gives the protein CSVTGTGPLGANVLTF.

CDR3 nucleotides: TGTGCCAGCAGTTTTCTAGGGGGTAAAGCTTTCTTT. Translation: CASSFLGGKAFF. V usage is TRBV12-3 or TRBV12-4 and J usage is TRBJ1-1; TRBD1 is a possible D gene (6 bases). The V end lost 3 bases, the J end lost 9 bases, and 11 bases lay between the germline ends. This CDR3 spans 12 amino acids.

The chain recombines TRBV19 with TRBJ1-1, with TRBD1 matching 9 bases. J gave up 6 bases and V 6 bases, and 5 bases lay outside the gene matches. Germline V lookup: CDR1 LNHDA, CDR2 SQIVND (reference sequence). This CDR3 is 13 amino acids long. The CDR3 sequence is CASSRDRESEAFF. The CDR3 nucleotides read TGTGCCAGTAGCAGGGACAGGGAATCTGAAGCTTTCTTT.

This chain uses TRBV10-2 with TRBJ1-4, with unresolved D. The CDR3 is made up of 13 amino acids. V was cut by 6 bases and J by 4 bases, with 9 bases left in between. CDR1 and CDR2 (germline): WSHSY, SAAADI. CDR3 bases: TGCGCCAGCAGAGGTAGCTTTAATGAAAAACTGTTTTTT. Residues: CASRGSFNEKLFF.

This chain uses TRBV9 with TRBJ1-5, with TRBD1 as a possible D gene (6 bases). From germline, CDR1 is SGDLS and CDR2 YYNGEE. The V and J ends lost 4 bases and 6 bases respectively, with 20 bases between them. This CDR3 comprises 16 residues. The CDR3 region is CASSSGVGRMGQPQHF. The CDR3 nucleotides are TGTGCCAGCAGCTCAGGGGTAGGCAGAATGGGTCAGCCCCAGCATTTT.

The chain uses TRBV27 and TRBJ2-1; D not certain. The CDR3 runs to 11 residues. The ends were cut back, 3 bases at V and 6 bases at J, with 3 bases in the middle. The germline gives CDR1 MNHEY, CDR2 SMNVEV (reference sequence). The CDR3 region has the DNA TGTGCCAGCAGTTTTGGCAATGAGCAGTTCTTC. As protein: CASSFGNEQFF.

The chain recombines TRBV19 with TRBJ1-5, with D possibly matching TRBD1 (6 bases). The CDR3 sequence is 15 residues long. V was trimmed by 7 bases and J by 0 bases, leaving 13 bases between them. Germline V gene data show CDR1 as LNHDA and CDR2 as SQIVND (reference sequence). The CDR3 is CASNRVINSNQPQHF. The CDR3 coding sequence is TGTGCCAGTAACAGGGTCATAAATAGCAATCAGCCCCAGCATTTT.